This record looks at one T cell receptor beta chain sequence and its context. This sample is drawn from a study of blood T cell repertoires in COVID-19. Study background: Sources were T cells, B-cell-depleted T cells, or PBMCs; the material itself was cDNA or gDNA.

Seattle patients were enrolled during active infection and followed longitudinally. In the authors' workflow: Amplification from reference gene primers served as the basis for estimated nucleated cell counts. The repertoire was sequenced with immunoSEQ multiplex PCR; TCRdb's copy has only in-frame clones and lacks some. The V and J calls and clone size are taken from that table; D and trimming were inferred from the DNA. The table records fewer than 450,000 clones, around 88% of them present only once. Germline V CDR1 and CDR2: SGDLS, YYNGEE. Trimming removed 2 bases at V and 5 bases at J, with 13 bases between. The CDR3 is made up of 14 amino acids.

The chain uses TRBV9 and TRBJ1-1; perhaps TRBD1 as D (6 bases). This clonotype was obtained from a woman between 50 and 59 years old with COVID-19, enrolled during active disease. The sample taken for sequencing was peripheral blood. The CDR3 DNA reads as TGTGCCAGCAGCGTCTCGACAGGCCTTACTGAAGCTTTCTTT. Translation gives CASSVSTGLTEAFF.